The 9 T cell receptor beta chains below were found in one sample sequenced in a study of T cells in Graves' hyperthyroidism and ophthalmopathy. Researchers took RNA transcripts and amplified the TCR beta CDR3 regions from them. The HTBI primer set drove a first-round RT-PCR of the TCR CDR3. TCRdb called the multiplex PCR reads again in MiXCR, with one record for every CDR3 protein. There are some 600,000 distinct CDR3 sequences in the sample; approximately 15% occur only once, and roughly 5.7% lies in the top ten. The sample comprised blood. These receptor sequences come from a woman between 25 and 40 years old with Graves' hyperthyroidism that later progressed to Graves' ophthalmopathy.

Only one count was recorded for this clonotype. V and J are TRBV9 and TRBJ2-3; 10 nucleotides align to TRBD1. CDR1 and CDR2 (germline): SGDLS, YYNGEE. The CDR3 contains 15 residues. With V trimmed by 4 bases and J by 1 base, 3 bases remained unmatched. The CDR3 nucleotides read TGTGCCAGCAGCCAAGGGACAGGGGGCACAGATACGCAGTATTTT. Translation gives CASSQGTGGTDTQYF.

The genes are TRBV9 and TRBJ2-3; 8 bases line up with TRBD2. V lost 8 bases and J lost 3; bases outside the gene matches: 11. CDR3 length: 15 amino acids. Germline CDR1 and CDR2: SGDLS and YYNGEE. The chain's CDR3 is CASQRSGLVTDTQYF. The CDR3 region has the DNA TGTGCCAGTCAGCGTTCGGGACTAGTAACAGATACGCAGTATTTT.

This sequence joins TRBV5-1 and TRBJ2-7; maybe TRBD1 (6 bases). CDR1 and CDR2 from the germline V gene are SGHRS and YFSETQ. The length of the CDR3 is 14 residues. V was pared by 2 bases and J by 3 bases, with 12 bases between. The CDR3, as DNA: TGCGCCAGCAGCTTACAGGGTGAGGGCTACGAGCAGTACTTC. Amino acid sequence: CASSLQGEGYEQYF.

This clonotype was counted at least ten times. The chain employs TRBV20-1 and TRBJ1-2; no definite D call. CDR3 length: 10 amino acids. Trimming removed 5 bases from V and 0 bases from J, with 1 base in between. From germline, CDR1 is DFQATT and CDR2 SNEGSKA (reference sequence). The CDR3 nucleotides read TGCAGTGCTCCTAACTATGGCTACACCTTC. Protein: CSAPNYGYTF.

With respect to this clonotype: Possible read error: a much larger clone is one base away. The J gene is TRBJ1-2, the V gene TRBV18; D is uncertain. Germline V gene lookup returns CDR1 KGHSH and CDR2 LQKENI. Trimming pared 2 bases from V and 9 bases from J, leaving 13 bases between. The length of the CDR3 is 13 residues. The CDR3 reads CASSPSGISSYTF. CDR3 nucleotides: TGTGCCAGCTCACCATCAGGTATAAGCAGCTACACCTTC.

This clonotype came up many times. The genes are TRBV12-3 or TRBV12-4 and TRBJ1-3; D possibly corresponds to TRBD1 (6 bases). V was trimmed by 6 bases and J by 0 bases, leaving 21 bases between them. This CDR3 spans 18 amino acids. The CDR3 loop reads CASSLNRGHLHSGNTIYF. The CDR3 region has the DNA TGTGCCAGCAGCCTAAACCGGGGACACCTCCACTCTGGAAACACCATATATTTT.

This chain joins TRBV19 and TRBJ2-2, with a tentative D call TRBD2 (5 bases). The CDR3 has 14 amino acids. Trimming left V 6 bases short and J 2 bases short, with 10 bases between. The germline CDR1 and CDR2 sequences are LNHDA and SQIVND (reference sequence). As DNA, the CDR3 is TGTGCCAGTAGGCGGCTAGCCAACACCGGGGAGCTGTTTTTT. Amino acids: CASRRLANTGELFF.

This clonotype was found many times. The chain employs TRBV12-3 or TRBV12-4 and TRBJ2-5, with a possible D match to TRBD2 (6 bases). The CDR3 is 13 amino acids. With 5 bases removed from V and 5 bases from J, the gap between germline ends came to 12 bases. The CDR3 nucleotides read TGTGCCAGCAGTAAGACTAGTATGGAGACCCAGTACTTC. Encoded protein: CASSKTSMETQYF.

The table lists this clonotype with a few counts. The CDR3 coding sequence is TGTGCCAGCAGCCGCGGGGGACCCTCACGGAGTGCCGAGCAGTACTTC. It encodes CASSRGGPSRSAEQYF. V usage is TRBV3-1 and J usage is TRBJ2-7; 7 nucleotides agree with TRBD2. This CDR3 is 16 amino acids long. Germline V CDR1 and CDR2: LGHDT, YNNKEL (reference sequence). The ends lost 4 bases at V and 6 bases at J; junction bases unmatched: 15.